Listed below are T cell receptor beta chains from one sample, sequenced in a study of T cell responses to AZD1222 COVID-19 vaccine. Profiled with immunoSEQ multiplex PCR; TCRdb holds only in-frame clones, not every one. Among 100,000 to 150,000 clones listed, 75% to 95% were seen once. The sample was peripheral blood, taken on day 0 of AZD1222 vaccination. The source is an adult in good health. Both conserved end residues are part of each CDR3. A D gene is named only where the DNA matches it firmly. Where a row states a size, it is once, few, many or the class of an expanded clone; other rows omit it.

v_gene	len	j_gene	d_gene	abundance	CDR3aa	CDR3nt
TRBV28	13	TRBJ2-7	TRBD1	.	CASSTGAKDEQYF	TGTGCCAGCAGCACAGGGGCGAAGGACGAGCAGTACTTC
TRBV5-6	14	TRBJ2-1	.	once	CASSFQGSYNEQFF	TGTGCCAGCAGTTTTCAGGGGAGCTACAATGAGCAGTTCTTC
TRBV24-1	16	TRBJ2-1	.	.	CATSGEFKGGGNEQFF	TGTGCCACCAGTGGCGAGTTCAAGGGTGGAGGGAATGAGCAGTTCTTC
TRBV7-2	15	TRBJ2-7	TRBD1	.	CASSLGTGFSYEQYF	TGTGCCAGCAGCTTAGGGACAGGGTTCTCCTACGAGCAGTACTTC
TRBV12-3/TRBV12-4	13	TRBJ1-6	.	once	CASSSSYNSPLHF	TGTGCCAGCAGTAGCAGCTATAATTCACCCCTCCACTTT
TRBV7-3	13	TRBJ1-2	.	.	CASSPWPGSGYTF	TGTGCCAGCAGCCCTTGGCCAGGGAGCGGCTACACCTTC
TRBV7-7	18	TRBJ1-3	TRBD1	.	CASSLGPPTGGYGNTIYF	TGTGCTAGCAGCTTAGGCCCCCCGACAGGGGGTTATGGAAACACCATATATTTT
TRBV13	14	TRBJ1-4	TRBD1	.	CASSPRTGSEKLFF	TGTGCCAGCAGCCCCCGGACAGGGAGTGAAAAACTGTTTTTT
TRBV5-4	13	TRBJ1-1	.	.	CASSLGGNTEAFF	TGTGCCAGCAGCTTGGGGGGAAACACTGAAGCTTTCTTT
TRBV7-3	14	TRBJ1-2	TRBD1	.	CASSAGTGGDGYTF	TGTGCCAGCAGCGCGGGGACAGGGGGCGATGGCTACACCTTC
TRBV19	16	TRBJ1-5	TRBD1	.	CASSMRAGQGIQPQHF	TGTGCCAGTAGTATGCGGGCGGGACAGGGAATCCAGCCCCAGCATTTT
TRBV19	19	TRBJ2-6	TRBD1	once	CASSIRYRGPNSGANVLTF	TGTGCCAGTAGTATTAGGTACAGGGGGCCAAACTCTGGGGCCAACGTCCTGACTTTC
TRBV7-3	12	TRBJ1-1	.	.	CATKGGNTEAFF	TGTGCCACCAAAGGGGGGAACACTGAAGCTTTCTTT
TRBV24-1	13	TRBJ1-5	.	.	CATTQGRDQPQHF	TGTGCCACCACCCAGGGAAGAGATCAGCCCCAGCATTTT
TRBV28	16	TRBJ2-5	.	.	CASSLGSLAISETQYF	TGTGCCAGCAGTTTAGGCAGCCTAGCAATTTCCGAGACCCAGTACTTC
TRBV5-4	14	TRBJ2-5	TRBD1	.	CASSQQGAVETQYF	TGTGCCAGCAGCCAACAGGGGGCGGTGGAGACCCAGTACTTC
TRBV28	14	TRBJ2-7	TRBD1	once	CASSLGQGWDEQYF	TGTGCCAGCAGTTTGGGACAGGGATGGGACGAGCAGTACTTC
TRBV28	12	TRBJ1-1	.	.	CASRGPNTEAFF	TGTGCCAGCAGGGGACCGAACACTGAAGCTTTCTTT
TRBV4-3	17	TRBJ1-6	.	.	CASSQDLRGHFFSPLHF	TGCGCCAGCAGCCAAGATCTCCGGGGACACTTCTTTTCACCCCTCCACTTT
TRBV19	12	TRBJ1-6	.	.	CASSLLGAPLHF	TGTGCCAGTAGTTTACTGGGAGCACCCCTCCACTTT
TRBV3-1/TRBV3-2	13	TRBJ1-2	TRBD1	.	CASSYGTGNGYTF	TGTGCCAGCAGCTACGGGACAGGGAATGGCTACACCTTC
TRBV12-3/TRBV12-4	11	TRBJ2-1	.	once	CASSLRGPQFF	TGTGCCAGCAGTTTGCGGGGCCCACAGTTCTTC
TRBV28	14	TRBJ1-2	TRBD1	.	CASTSGTANYGYTF	TGTGCCAGCACTTCCGGGACAGCTAACTATGGCTACACCTTC
TRBV13	16	TRBJ1-2	.	few	CASSLGRARANYGYTF	TGTGCCAGCAGCTTAGGCCGGGCCCGAGCTAACTATGGCTACACCTTC
TRBV6-5	16	TRBJ2-5	.	.	CASSYSTLRGRETQYF	TGTGCCAGCAGTTACTCGACACTCCGGGGTAGGGAGACCCAGTACTTC
TRBV6-5	13	TRBJ1-5	TRBD1	.	CASGQGRTQPQHF	TGTGCCAGCGGACAGGGTCGAACTCAGCCCCAGCATTTT
TRBV5-6	16	TRBJ2-2	.	.	CASSLLRDRDTGELFF	TGTGCCAGCAGCTTGCTTCGGGACCGAGACACCGGGGAGCTGTTTTTT
TRBV27	14	TRBJ1-6	TRBD1	.	CASRRGQDNSPLHF	TGTGCCAGCAGGAGGGGACAGGATAATTCACCCCTCCACTTT
TRBV7-9	12	TRBJ2-7	.	.	CASSSLEYEQYF	TGTGCCAGCAGCTCACTAGAGTACGAGCAGTACTTC
TRBV28	13	TRBJ1-4	.	few	CASYSWINEKLFF	TGTGCCAGCTATTCCTGGATCAATGAAAAACTGTTTTTT
TRBV29-1	14	TRBJ1-2	.	.	CSVPQGFPNYGYTF	TGCAGCGTACCACAGGGTTTTCCTAACTATGGCTACACCTTC
TRBV4-3	13	TRBJ1-1	.	.	CASSAWTDTEAFF	TGCGCCAGCAGCGCTTGGACGGACACTGAAGCTTTCTTT
TRBV7-2	14	TRBJ1-5	TRBD1	.	CASSETRGLQPQHF	TGTGCCAGCAGCGAAACCAGGGGGCTTCAGCCCCAGCATTTT
TRBV7-9	13	TRBJ1-2	.	.	CASSLEGSGGYTF	TGTGCCAGCAGCTTAGAGGGGTCCGGTGGCTACACCTTC
TRBV28	16	TRBJ2-1	.	once	CASSLATGLNYNEQFF	TGTGCCAGCAGTTTAGCTACAGGGTTAAACTACAATGAGCAGTTCTTC
TRBV9	15	TRBJ2-1	TRBD2	.	CASSLGLAGINEQFF	TGTGCCAGCAGCCTGGGACTAGCGGGGATCAATGAGCAGTTCTTC
TRBV5-6	17	TRBJ1-5	.	.	CASSWPPGQVGNQPQHF	TGTGCCAGCAGCTGGCCCCCGGGACAAGTTGGCAATCAGCCCCAGCATTTT
TRBV18	14	TRBJ2-7	.	.	CASSPQGRGGEQYF	TGTGCCAGCTCACCACAAGGAAGAGGGGGCGAGCAGTACTTC
TRBV14	13	TRBJ2-5	.	once	CASSQDRQETQYF	TGTGCCAGCAGTCAGGACAGACAAGAGACCCAGTACTTC
TRBV28	17	TRBJ2-6	.	.	CASSSTPVSSGANVLTF	TGTGCCAGCAGTTCCACTCCGGTGAGCTCTGGGGCCAACGTCCTGACTTTC
TRBV19	13	TRBJ2-5	.	.	CASSMADQETQYF	TGTGCCAGTAGTATGGCGGACCAAGAGACCCAGTACTTC
TRBV13	13	TRBJ1-2	.	.	CASSWATYYGYTF	TGTGCCAGCAGCTGGGCCACGTACTATGGCTACACCTTC
TRBV9	15	TRBJ2-3	.	.	CASSVRSASTDTQYF	TGTGCCAGCAGCGTAAGGTCAGCCAGCACAGATACGCAGTATTTT
TRBV5-1	13	TRBJ2-2	.	.	CASTGDYTGELFF	TGCGCCAGCACGGGGGACTACACCGGGGAGCTGTTTTTT
TRBV27	14	TRBJ2-7	.	.	CASSSTGSSYEQYF	TGTGCCAGCAGTTCTACGGGAAGCTCCTACGAGCAGTACTTC
TRBV11-3	17	TRBJ2-1	TRBD2	.	CASSLDPLAGAYNEQFF	TGTGCCAGCAGCTTAGATCCCCTAGCGGGAGCCTACAATGAGCAGTTCTTC
TRBV15	16	TRBJ1-5	.	.	CATSRGGEYSNQPQHF	TGTGCCACCAGCAGGGGGGGGGAGTATAGCAATCAGCCCCAGCATTTT
TRBV28	14	TRBJ1-2	.	.	CASRSGLYNYGYTF	TGTGCCAGCAGATCAGGACTGTACAACTATGGCTACACCTTC
TRBV7-2	14	TRBJ1-2	TRBD1	.	CASSPTGGNYGYTF	TGTGCCAGCAGCCCGACAGGGGGCAACTATGGCTACACCTTC
TRBV24-1	17	TRBJ2-2	TRBD1	.	CATSDFERGRLVGELFF	TGTGCCACCAGTGATTTCGAGAGGGGGCGTTTGGTCGGGGAGCTGTTTTTT
TRBV29-1	11	TRBJ2-1	.	.	CSPRIRDEQFF	TGCAGCCCCCGGATTCGGGATGAGCAGTTCTTC
TRBV11-2	12	TRBJ1-5	.	.	CASSQLNQPQHF	TGTGCCAGCAGCCAATTAAATCAGCCCCAGCATTTT
TRBV29-1	13	TRBJ1-2	TRBD1	.	CSVEENRGYGYTF	TGCAGCGTTGAAGAGAACAGGGGCTATGGCTACACCTTC